The rows below give T cell receptor beta chains drawn from one sample of a study of CD8+ T cells in alopecia areata. Assay used: immunoSEQ multiplex PCR; TCRdb lists only in-frame clones, some missing. This table has under 150,000 clones, 62% appearing once. Sequencing was carried out using CD8+ T cells sorted from blood. The receptors here all came from a human donor in good health. Each CDR3 is given with its conserved first and last residue. A D gene is named only where the DNA matches it firmly. Not every row has a clone size; where given, it reads once, few, many or a size class.

clone size: -; V gene: TRBV28; J gene: TRBJ2-7; D gene: -; CDR3 DNA: TGTGCCAGCGGGCAGGGCTCTAGCCACGAGCAGTACTTC; CDR3 protein: CASGQGSSHEQYF
clone size: -; V gene: TRBV29-1; J gene: TRBJ2-7; D gene: TRBD2; CDR3 DNA: TGCAGCGTTGAAGAACCTAGCGGGTACGAGCAGTACTTC; CDR3 protein: CSVEEPSGYEQYF
clone size: -; V gene: TRBV29-1; J gene: TRBJ2-7; D gene: -; CDR3 DNA: TGCAGCGTTGACCTCGGGCCGAACGAGCAGTACTTC; CDR3 protein: CSVDLGPNEQYF
clone size: -; V gene: TRBV19; J gene: TRBJ2-7; D gene: TRBD1; CDR3 DNA: TGTGCCACTCGACAGGGGGCGAACGAGCAGTACTTC; CDR3 protein: CATRQGANEQYF
clone size: -; V gene: TRBV30; J gene: TRBJ2-7; D gene: TRBD2; CDR3 DNA: TGTGCCTGGAGTCCGGGAGGCTACGAGCAGTACTTC; CDR3 protein: CAWSPGGYEQYF
clone size: few; V gene: TRBV5-6; J gene: TRBJ2-7; D gene: -; CDR3 DNA: TGTGCCAGCAGCCCGTCGGTAGTAGTAGCGTACGAGCAGTACTTC; CDR3 protein: CASSPSVVVAYEQYF
clone size: -; V gene: TRBV11-1; J gene: TRBJ2-4; D gene: -; CDR3 DNA: TGTGCCAGCAGCTTACAAAACATTCAGTACTTC; CDR3 protein: CASSLQNIQYF
clone size: few; V gene: TRBV7-8; J gene: TRBJ2-1; D gene: -; CDR3 DNA: TGTGCCAGCAAATTCGGGGATTTGAATGAGCAGTTCTTC; CDR3 protein: CASKFGDLNEQFF
clone size: -; V gene: TRBV29-1; J gene: TRBJ2-1; D gene: TRBD2; CDR3 DNA: TGCAGCGGACACGGGGGGGTGAACAATGAGCAGTTCTTC; CDR3 protein: CSGHGGVNNEQFF
clone size: -; V gene: TRBV5-1; J gene: TRBJ2-2; D gene: -; CDR3 DNA: TGCGCCAGCAGCGGGGGACAGAACACCGGGGAGCTGTTTTTT; CDR3 protein: CASSGGQNTGELFF
clone size: -; V gene: TRBV5-6; J gene: TRBJ1-5; D gene: TRBD1; CDR3 DNA: TGTGCCAGCAGCCGCCCCGGGACAGGCAATAGCAATCAGCCCCAGCATTTT; CDR3 protein: CASSRPGTGNSNQPQHF
clone size: -; V gene: TRBV27; J gene: TRBJ2-3; D gene: -; CDR3 DNA: TGTGCCAGCAGTCGACGCTCCTCAGATACGCAGTATTTT; CDR3 protein: CASSRRSSDTQYF
clone size: once; V gene: TRBV14; J gene: TRBJ2-1; D gene: -; CDR3 DNA: TGTGCCAGCAGCCAAGGGCAGGGATACAATGAGCAGTTCTTC; CDR3 protein: CASSQGQGYNEQFF
clone size: -; V gene: TRBV4-1; J gene: TRBJ2-7; D gene: -; CDR3 DNA: TGCGCCAGCAGCCAAGGGGTTACTACCTACGAGCAGTACTTC; CDR3 protein: CASSQGVTTYEQYF
clone size: -; V gene: TRBV30; J gene: TRBJ2-3; D gene: TRBD2; CDR3 DNA: TGTGCCTGGGCCTACGGGACTAGCGGGAGTATTTCCGATACGCAGTATTTT; CDR3 protein: CAWAYGTSGSISDTQYF
clone size: -; V gene: TRBV7-3; J gene: TRBJ2-7; D gene: -; CDR3 DNA: TGTGCCAGCAGCTTGGGCACCCCCTACGAGCAGTACTTC; CDR3 protein: CASSLGTPYEQYF
clone size: -; V gene: TRBV29-1; J gene: TRBJ2-1; D gene: -; CDR3 DNA: TGCAGCGTTGAGGTGGTAGTAAACTATGAGCAGTTCTTC; CDR3 protein: CSVEVVVNYEQFF
clone size: -; V gene: TRBV7-2; J gene: TRBJ2-7; D gene: TRBD1; CDR3 DNA: TGTGCCAGCAGCTTAGTGGGGACAGGGGTTGACGAGCAGTACTTC; CDR3 protein: CASSLVGTGVDEQYF
clone size: few; V gene: TRBV11-2; J gene: TRBJ2-1; D gene: TRBD2; CDR3 DNA: TGTGCCAGCAGCCAAGGACTAGGTGATGAGCAGTTCTTC; CDR3 protein: CASSQGLGDEQFF
clone size: -; V gene: TRBV13; J gene: TRBJ1-1; D gene: -; CDR3 DNA: TGTGCCAGCAGCCAAGGACCGTCAGGTCTTGAAGCTTTCTTT; CDR3 protein: CASSQGPSGLEAFF
clone size: -; V gene: TRBV9; J gene: TRBJ1-3; D gene: -; CDR3 DNA: TGTGCCAGCAGCGCGGCAGGGTCTGGAAACACCATATATTTT; CDR3 protein: CASSAAGSGNTIYF
clone size: -; V gene: TRBV6-6; J gene: TRBJ1-1; D gene: TRBD1; CDR3 DNA: TGTGCCAGCAGTTCTCTCCGGACAGGTTTGGCAGCTTTCTTT; CDR3 protein: CASSSLRTGLAAFF
clone size: few; V gene: TRBV2; J gene: TRBJ1-2; D gene: -; CDR3 DNA: TGTGCCAGCAGTCAAACGGGAGACTCCTATGGCTACACCTTC; CDR3 protein: CASSQTGDSYGYTF
clone size: -; V gene: TRBV4-2; J gene: TRBJ2-3; D gene: -; CDR3 DNA: TGTGCCAGCAGCCAAGGGCTAGCTGACACAGATACGCAGTATTTT; CDR3 protein: CASSQGLADTDTQYF
clone size: -; V gene: TRBV9; J gene: TRBJ2-2; D gene: -; CDR3 DNA: TGTGCCAGCAGCGTAGATTCCACCGGGGAGCTGTTTTTT; CDR3 protein: CASSVDSTGELFF
clone size: -; V gene: TRBV6-6; J gene: TRBJ1-2; D gene: -; CDR3 DNA: TGTGCCAGCAGTTACTACAGGGTGGGTGGCTACACCTTC; CDR3 protein: CASSYYRVGGYTF
clone size: -; V gene: TRBV4-1; J gene: TRBJ2-7; D gene: -; CDR3 DNA: TGCGCCAGCAGCCAAGTGGAGCCCTCTTACGAGCAGTACTTC; CDR3 protein: CASSQVEPSYEQYF
clone size: -; V gene: TRBV4-2; J gene: TRBJ2-7; D gene: -; CDR3 DNA: TGTGCCAGCAGCCAAGAGGAGGCGCGGAACTACGAGCAGTACTTC; CDR3 protein: CASSQEEARNYEQYF
clone size: -; V gene: TRBV7-8; J gene: TRBJ2-3; D gene: TRBD2; CDR3 DNA: TGTGCCAGCAGCTTAAAGTTGCGGGAGATTCCAGATACGCAGTATTTT; CDR3 protein: CASSLKLREIPDTQYF
clone size: few; V gene: TRBV4-1; J gene: TRBJ2-3; D gene: -; CDR3 DNA: TGCGCCAGCAGCCAGCTTGGGGGCATCGCAGATACGCAGTATTTT; CDR3 protein: CASSQLGGIADTQYF
clone size: -; V gene: TRBV6-6; J gene: TRBJ2-3; D gene: -; CDR3 DNA: TGTGCCAGCAGCCTCGGGAATGGCCCTAGCACAGATACGCAGTATTTT; CDR3 protein: CASSLGNGPSTDTQYF
clone size: few; V gene: TRBV13; J gene: TRBJ2-5; D gene: TRBD1; CDR3 DNA: TGTGCCAGCAGCCCACGGGACAGTCAAGAGACCCAGTACTTC; CDR3 protein: CASSPRDSQETQYF
clone size: -; V gene: TRBV7-6; J gene: TRBJ2-5; D gene: -; CDR3 DNA: TGTGCCAGCAGCCCCTCGCGGGGCGTTAGTGGGGAGACCCAGTACTTC; CDR3 protein: CASSPSRGVSGETQYF
clone size: -; V gene: TRBV30; J gene: TRBJ1-2; D gene: -; CDR3 DNA: TGTGCCTCCTCCGGGGAGACCTATGGCTACACCTTC; CDR3 protein: CASSGETYGYTF
clone size: once; V gene: TRBV7-9; J gene: TRBJ2-1; D gene: TRBD2; CDR3 DNA: TGTGCCAGCAGCTTAGGGGGATTAGCGGGAGCGGATGAGCAGTTCTTC; CDR3 protein: CASSLGGLAGADEQFF
clone size: -; V gene: TRBV4-2; J gene: TRBJ2-7; D gene: -; CDR3 DNA: TGTGCCAGCAGCCCCCTACGTAACAACGAGCAGTACTTC; CDR3 protein: CASSPLRNNEQYF
clone size: -; V gene: TRBV6-5; J gene: TRBJ2-3; D gene: TRBD2; CDR3 DNA: TGTGCCAGCAGTAAGCTAGCGGTTAGCACAGATACGCAGTATTTT; CDR3 protein: CASSKLAVSTDTQYF
clone size: -; V gene: TRBV29-1; J gene: TRBJ1-5; D gene: TRBD1; CDR3 DNA: TGCAGCGTTGGGAATGACAGGGTCGGCCAGCCCCAGCATTTT; CDR3 protein: CSVGNDRVGQPQHF
clone size: -; V gene: TRBV10-3; J gene: TRBJ2-1; D gene: -; CDR3 DNA: TGTGCCATCAGTGAGTCTGCGAGGAATGAGCAGTTCTTC; CDR3 protein: CAISESARNEQFF
clone size: -; V gene: TRBV30; J gene: TRBJ2-7; D gene: -; CDR3 DNA: TGTGCCTGGACCCCCCCCGGACAGTCCTCCTACGAGCAGTACTTC; CDR3 protein: CAWTPPGQSSYEQYF
clone size: few; V gene: TRBV5-6; J gene: TRBJ1-5; D gene: TRBD1; CDR3 DNA: TGTGCCAGCAGCTTGAGTCCAGGGGGAGGAAATCAGCCCCAGCATTTT; CDR3 protein: CASSLSPGGGNQPQHF
clone size: -; V gene: TRBV29-1; J gene: TRBJ2-7; D gene: -; CDR3 DNA: TGCAGCGTTGAAGAGTCCGATTCCTACGAGCAGTACTTC; CDR3 protein: CSVEESDSYEQYF
clone size: few; V gene: TRBV6-6; J gene: TRBJ2-7; D gene: -; CDR3 DNA: TGTGCCAGCGACAACTCCTACGAGCAGTACTTC; CDR3 protein: CASDNSYEQYF
clone size: -; V gene: TRBV19; J gene: TRBJ2-1; D gene: -; CDR3 DNA: TGTGCCAGGCCAATGAGGGTAACGGGAAATGAGCAGTTCTTC; CDR3 protein: CARPMRVTGNEQFF
clone size: few; V gene: TRBV29-1; J gene: TRBJ1-1; D gene: -; CDR3 DNA: TGCAGCGTTGAAGGCCGGGACGGTCGGTATGGCACTGAAGCTTTCTTT; CDR3 protein: CSVEGRDGRYGTEAFF
clone size: few; V gene: TRBV30; J gene: TRBJ2-1; D gene: TRBD2; CDR3 DNA: TGTGCCTGGAATAGCGGGAGATTAGGCAATGAGCAGTTCTTC; CDR3 protein: CAWNSGRLGNEQFF
clone size: -; V gene: TRBV6-5; J gene: TRBJ2-1; D gene: -; CDR3 DNA: TGTGCCAGCAGTGGACTCTACAATGAGCAGTTCTTC; CDR3 protein: CASSGLYNEQFF
clone size: few; V gene: TRBV30; J gene: TRBJ1-5; D gene: -; CDR3 DNA: TGTGCCTGGAGTGTAGCCGACCGGATTTTGCCCCAGCATTTT; CDR3 protein: CAWSVADRILPQHF
clone size: -; V gene: TRBV7-9; J gene: TRBJ2-1; D gene: -; CDR3 DNA: TGTGCCAGCAGCTTAGCTCGTAGTGCTGAGCAGTTCTTC; CDR3 protein: CASSLARSAEQFF
clone size: -; V gene: TRBV28; J gene: TRBJ2-7; D gene: TRBD2; CDR3 DNA: TGTGCCAGCAGTCCCGGTTTGCGGGAGGTTAACTACGAGCAGTACTTC; CDR3 protein: CASSPGLREVNYEQYF
clone size: -; V gene: TRBV6-5; J gene: TRBJ1-2; D gene: -; CDR3 DNA: TGTGCCAGCAGTTCCGGGACGATATATGGCTACACCTTC; CDR3 protein: CASSSGTIYGYTF
clone size: -; V gene: TRBV15; J gene: TRBJ2-7; D gene: TRBD1; CDR3 DNA: TGTGCCACCACGGGCCAGGGGGCGAATGAGCAGTACTTC; CDR3 protein: CATTGQGANEQYF
clone size: few; V gene: TRBV27; J gene: TRBJ1-2; D gene: TRBD1; CDR3 DNA: TGTGCCAGCAGTTTATCCCTGACAGGGAACTATGGCTACACCTTC; CDR3 protein: CASSLSLTGNYGYTF
clone size: -; V gene: TRBV4-1; J gene: TRBJ2-7; D gene: TRBD1; CDR3 DNA: TGCGCCAGCAGCCAAGGTAACAGGGGCAACTACGAGCAGTACTTC; CDR3 protein: CASSQGNRGNYEQYF
clone size: few; V gene: TRBV4-1; J gene: TRBJ2-7; D gene: -; CDR3 DNA: TGCGCCAGCAGCCAACCCTTCAGTGACTACGAGCAGTACTTC; CDR3 protein: CASSQPFSDYEQYF
clone size: -; V gene: TRBV28; J gene: TRBJ2-1; D gene: TRBD2; CDR3 DNA: TGTGCCAGCGCTCGACTAGCGGGGATTAATGAGCAGTTCTTC; CDR3 protein: CASARLAGINEQFF